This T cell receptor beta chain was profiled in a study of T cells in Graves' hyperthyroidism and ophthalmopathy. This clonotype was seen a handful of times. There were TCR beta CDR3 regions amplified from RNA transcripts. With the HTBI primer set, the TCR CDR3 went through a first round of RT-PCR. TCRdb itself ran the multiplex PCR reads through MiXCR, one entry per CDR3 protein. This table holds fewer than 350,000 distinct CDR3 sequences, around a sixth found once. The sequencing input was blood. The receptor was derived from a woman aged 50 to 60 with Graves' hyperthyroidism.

For the CDR3, the DNA is TGCGCCAGCAGCCAAGTACAGGGGGCTCGAGAGACCCAGTACTTC. Protein: CASSQVQGARETQYF. The gene calls are TRBV4-1 and TRBJ2-5; 9 bases line up with TRBD1. V lost 1 base, J lost 4 bases, and 4 bases stayed unmatched. The germline V gene encodes CDR1 MGHRA and CDR2 YSYEKL. The length of the CDR3 is 15 residues.